This entry is about one T cell receptor beta chain. Its antigen is currently unknown. This specimen comes from a study of cytomegalovirus exposure and HLA in healthy donors. Study-level information: HLA-typed donors were the source of around 85 million unique TCRs held in an early data release. The Caucasian-associated ancestry cluster held roughly 84% of a few hundred genotyped donors. Findings of the study overall: Immune exposure information available was restricted to CMV serostatus.

The CDR3 consists of 15 residues. The trim removed 5 bases at V and 4 bases at J, leaving 7 bases unmatched. From germline, CDR1 is SGHTA and CDR2 FQGNSA. Vbeta (60) and Jbeta (13) primers were used in the PCR. Using immunoSEQ multiplex PCR, the repertoire was profiled, and TCRdb retains in-frame clones only, with some absent. The table lists 150,000 to 200,000 clones, 77% of them singletons. The sequence was collected from a female donor in good health and CMV-seronegative. V gene TRBV7-2 combines with J gene TRBJ2-1, with TRBD2 matching 8 bases. Sequenced input: PBMCs. The CDR3 here is CASSGGGGRYNEQFF. The CDR3 nucleotides are TGTGCCAGCAGCGGGGGCGGGGGGCGGTACAATGAGCAGTTCTTC.